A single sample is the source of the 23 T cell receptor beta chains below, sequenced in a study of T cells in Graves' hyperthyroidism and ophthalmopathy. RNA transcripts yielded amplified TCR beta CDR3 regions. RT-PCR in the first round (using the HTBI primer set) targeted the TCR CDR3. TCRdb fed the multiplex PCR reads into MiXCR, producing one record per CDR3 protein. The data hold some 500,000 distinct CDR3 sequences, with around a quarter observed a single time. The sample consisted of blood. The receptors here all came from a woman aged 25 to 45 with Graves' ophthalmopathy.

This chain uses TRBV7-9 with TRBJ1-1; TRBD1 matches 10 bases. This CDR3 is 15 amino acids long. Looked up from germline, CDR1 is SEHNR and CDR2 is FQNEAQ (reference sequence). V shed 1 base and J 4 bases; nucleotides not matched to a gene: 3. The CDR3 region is CASSLGTGGGTEAFF. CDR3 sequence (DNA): TGTGCCAGCAGCTTAGGGACAGGGGGGGGCACTGAAGCTTTCTTT.

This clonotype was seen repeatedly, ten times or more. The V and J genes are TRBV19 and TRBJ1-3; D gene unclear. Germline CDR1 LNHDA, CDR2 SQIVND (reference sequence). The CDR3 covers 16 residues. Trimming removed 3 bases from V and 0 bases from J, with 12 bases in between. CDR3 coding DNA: TGTGCCAGTAGTATCTTGGACCCGAGCTCTGGAAACACCATATATTTT. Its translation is CASSILDPSSGNTIYF.

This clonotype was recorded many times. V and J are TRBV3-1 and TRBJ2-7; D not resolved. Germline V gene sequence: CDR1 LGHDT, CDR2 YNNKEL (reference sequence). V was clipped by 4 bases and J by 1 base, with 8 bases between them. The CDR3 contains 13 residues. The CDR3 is CASSRGTSYEQYF. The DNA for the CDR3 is TGTGCCAGCAGCCGCGGCACTTCCTACGAGCAGTACTTC.

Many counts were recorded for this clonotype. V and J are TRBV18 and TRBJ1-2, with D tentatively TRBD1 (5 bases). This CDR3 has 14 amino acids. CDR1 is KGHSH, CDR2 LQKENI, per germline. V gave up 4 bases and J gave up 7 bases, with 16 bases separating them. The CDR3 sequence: CASSLPPGSGGYTF. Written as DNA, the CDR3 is TGTGCCAGCTCACTTCCGCCAGGGTCCGGTGGCTACACCTTC.

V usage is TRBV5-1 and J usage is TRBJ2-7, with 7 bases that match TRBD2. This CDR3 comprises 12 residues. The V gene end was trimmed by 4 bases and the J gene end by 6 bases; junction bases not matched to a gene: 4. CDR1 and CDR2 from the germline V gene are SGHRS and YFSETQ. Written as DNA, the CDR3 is TGCGCCAGCAGCGACGGGAGGTCCGAGCAGTACTTC. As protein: CASSDGRSEQYF.

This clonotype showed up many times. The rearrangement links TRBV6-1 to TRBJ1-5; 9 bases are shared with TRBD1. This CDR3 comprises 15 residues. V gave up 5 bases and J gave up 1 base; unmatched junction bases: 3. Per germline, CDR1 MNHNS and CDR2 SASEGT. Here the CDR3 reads CASSRGQGSNQPQHF. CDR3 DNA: TGTGCCAGCAGTCGGGGACAGGGAAGCAATCAGCCCCAGCATTTT.

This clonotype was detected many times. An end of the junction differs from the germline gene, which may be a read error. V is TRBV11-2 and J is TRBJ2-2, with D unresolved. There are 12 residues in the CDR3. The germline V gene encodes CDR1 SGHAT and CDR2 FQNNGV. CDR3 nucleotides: TGTGCCAGCAGATTAGGCACCGGGGAGCTGTTTTTT. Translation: CASRLGTGELFF.

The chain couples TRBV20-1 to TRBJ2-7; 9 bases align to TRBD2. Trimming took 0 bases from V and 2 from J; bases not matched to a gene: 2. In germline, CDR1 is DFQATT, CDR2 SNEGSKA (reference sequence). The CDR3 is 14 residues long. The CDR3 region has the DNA TGCAGTGCTAGAGAGCGGGGGGGCACCTACGAGCAGTACTTC. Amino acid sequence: CSARERGGTYEQYF.

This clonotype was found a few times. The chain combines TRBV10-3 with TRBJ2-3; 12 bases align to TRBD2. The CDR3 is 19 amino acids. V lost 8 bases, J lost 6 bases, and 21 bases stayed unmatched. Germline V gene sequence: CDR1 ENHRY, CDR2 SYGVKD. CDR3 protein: CAISYRDHQPGLAGDTQYF. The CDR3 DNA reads TGTGCCATCTCGTACCGGGACCACCAACCGGGACTAGCGGGTGATACGCAGTATTTT.

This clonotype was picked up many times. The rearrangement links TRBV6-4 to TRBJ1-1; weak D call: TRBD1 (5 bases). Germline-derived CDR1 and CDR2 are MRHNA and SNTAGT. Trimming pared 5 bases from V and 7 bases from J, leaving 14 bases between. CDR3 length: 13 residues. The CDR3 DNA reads TGTGCCAGCAGTCCGAGGGACGGAGATGAAGCTTTCTTT. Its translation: CASSPRDGDEAFF.

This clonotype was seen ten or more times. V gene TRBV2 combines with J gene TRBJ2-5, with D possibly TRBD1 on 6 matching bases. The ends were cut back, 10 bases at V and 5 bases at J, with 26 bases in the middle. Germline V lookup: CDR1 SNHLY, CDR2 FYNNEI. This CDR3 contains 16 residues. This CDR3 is CANSLGSSGASETQYF. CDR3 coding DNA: TGTGCCAATAGTTTGGGCTCATCAGGGGCTTCGGAGACCCAGTACTTC.

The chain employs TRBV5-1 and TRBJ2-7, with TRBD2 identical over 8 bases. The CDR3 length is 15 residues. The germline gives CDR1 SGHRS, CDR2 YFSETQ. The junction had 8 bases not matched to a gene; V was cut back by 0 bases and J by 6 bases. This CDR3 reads CASSLEVGGATEQYF. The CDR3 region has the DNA TGCGCCAGCAGCTTGGAGGTCGGGGGGGCCACCGAGCAGTACTTC.

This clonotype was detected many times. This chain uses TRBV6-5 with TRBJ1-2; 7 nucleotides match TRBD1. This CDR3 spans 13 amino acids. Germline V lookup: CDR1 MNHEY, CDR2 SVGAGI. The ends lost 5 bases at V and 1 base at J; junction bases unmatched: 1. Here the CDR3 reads CASSRDSNYGYTF. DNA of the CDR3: TGTGCCAGCAGTAGGGACAGTAACTATGGCTACACCTTC.

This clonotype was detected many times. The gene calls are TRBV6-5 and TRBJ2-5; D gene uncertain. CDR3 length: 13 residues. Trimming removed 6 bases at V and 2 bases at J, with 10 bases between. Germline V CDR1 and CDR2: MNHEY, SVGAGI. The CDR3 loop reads CASRPVIQETQYF. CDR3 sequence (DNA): TGTGCCAGCAGGCCGGTTATACAAGAGACCCAGTACTTC.

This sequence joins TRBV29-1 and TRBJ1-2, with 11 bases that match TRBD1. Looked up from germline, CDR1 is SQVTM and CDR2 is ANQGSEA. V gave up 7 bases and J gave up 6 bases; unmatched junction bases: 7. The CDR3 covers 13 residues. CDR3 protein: CSAIGTGGNGYTF. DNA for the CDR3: TGCAGCGCTATTGGGACAGGGGGAAATGGCTACACCTTC.

The CDR3 DNA sequence: TGTGCCAGCAGATTCAGGGGCACAAGTCCGGACACTGAAGCTTTCTTT. Residues: CASRFRGTSPDTEAFF. The J gene is TRBJ1-1, the V gene TRBV12-3 or TRBV12-4, with a possible D match to TRBD1 (6 bases). Trimming cost V 6 bases and J 3 bases, with 20 bases left between them. The CDR3 runs 16 residues.

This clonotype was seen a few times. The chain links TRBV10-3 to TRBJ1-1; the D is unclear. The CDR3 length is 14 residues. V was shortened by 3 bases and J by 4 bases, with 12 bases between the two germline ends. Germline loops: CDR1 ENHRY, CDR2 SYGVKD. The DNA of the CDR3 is TGTGCCATCAGTGACCCCCAGAGGAGCACTGAAGCTTTCTTT. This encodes CAISDPQRSTEAFF.

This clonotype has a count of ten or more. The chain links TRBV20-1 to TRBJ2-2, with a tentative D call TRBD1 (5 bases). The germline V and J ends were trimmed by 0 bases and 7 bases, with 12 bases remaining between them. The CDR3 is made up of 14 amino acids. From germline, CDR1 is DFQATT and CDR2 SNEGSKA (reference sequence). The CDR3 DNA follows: TGCAGTGCTAGAGATGGGGCAGTCGGCGGGGAGCTGTTTTTT. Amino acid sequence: CSARDGAVGGELFF.

This CDR3 reads CASIWAGSTEAFF. The CDR3 DNA reads TGTGCCAGCATTTGGGCAGGGAGCACTGAAGCTTTCTTT. The chain combines TRBV2 with TRBJ1-1; D is perhaps TRBD1 (5 bases). Germline CDR1 SNHLY, CDR2 FYNNEI. CDR3 length equals 13 residues. Trimming stripped 7 bases from V and 4 bases from J, with 13 bases between.

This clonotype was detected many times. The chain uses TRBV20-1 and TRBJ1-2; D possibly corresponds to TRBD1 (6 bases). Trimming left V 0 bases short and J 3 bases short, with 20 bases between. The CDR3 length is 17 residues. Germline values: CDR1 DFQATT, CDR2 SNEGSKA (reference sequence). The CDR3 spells CSARDLVSGAGDYGYTF. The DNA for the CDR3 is TGCAGTGCTAGAGATCTGGTTTCGGGGGCCGGGGACTATGGCTACACCTTC.

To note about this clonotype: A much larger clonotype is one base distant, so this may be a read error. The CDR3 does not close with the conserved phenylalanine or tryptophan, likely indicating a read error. The CDR3 reads CASSYSGHNTEAFI. The CDR3 DNA reads as TGTGCCAGCAGTTACTCGGGACACAACACTGAAGCTTTCATT. V gene TRBV6-2 or TRBV6-3 combines with J gene TRBJ1-1; D might be TRBD1 (6 bases). Germline CDR1 is MNHEY and CDR2 is SVGEGT. Between the trimmed V and J ends, which lost 0 bases and 2 bases, there was a span of 7 bases. The CDR3 is made up of 14 amino acids.

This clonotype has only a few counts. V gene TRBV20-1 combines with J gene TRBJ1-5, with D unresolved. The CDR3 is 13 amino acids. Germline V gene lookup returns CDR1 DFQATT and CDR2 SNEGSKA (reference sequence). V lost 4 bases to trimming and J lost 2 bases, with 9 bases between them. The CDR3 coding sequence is TGCAGTGCTATAGGAGAGGGCAATCAGCCCCAGCATTTT. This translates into CSAIGEGNQPQHF.

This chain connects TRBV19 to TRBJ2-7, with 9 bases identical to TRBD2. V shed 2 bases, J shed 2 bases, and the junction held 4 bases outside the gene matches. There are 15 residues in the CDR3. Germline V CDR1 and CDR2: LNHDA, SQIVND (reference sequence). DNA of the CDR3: TGTGCCAGTAGTATACAGCGGGGGGTCACCTACGAGCAGTACTTC. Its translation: CASSIQRGVTYEQYF.